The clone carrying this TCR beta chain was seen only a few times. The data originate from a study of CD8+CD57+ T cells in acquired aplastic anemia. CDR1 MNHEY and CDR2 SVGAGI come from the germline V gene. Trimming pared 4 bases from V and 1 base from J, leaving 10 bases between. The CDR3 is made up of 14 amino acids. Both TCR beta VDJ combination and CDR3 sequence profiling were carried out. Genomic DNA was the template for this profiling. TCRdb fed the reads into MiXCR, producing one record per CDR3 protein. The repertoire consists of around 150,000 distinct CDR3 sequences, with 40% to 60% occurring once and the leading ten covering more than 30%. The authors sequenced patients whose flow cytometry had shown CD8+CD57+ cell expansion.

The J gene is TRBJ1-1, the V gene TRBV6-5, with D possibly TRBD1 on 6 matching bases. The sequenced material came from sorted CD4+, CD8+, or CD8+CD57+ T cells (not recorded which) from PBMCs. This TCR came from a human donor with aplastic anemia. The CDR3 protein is CASSSLTGNTEAFF. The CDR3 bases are TGTGCCAGCAGTTCCCTGACAGGGAACACTGAAGCTTTCTTT.